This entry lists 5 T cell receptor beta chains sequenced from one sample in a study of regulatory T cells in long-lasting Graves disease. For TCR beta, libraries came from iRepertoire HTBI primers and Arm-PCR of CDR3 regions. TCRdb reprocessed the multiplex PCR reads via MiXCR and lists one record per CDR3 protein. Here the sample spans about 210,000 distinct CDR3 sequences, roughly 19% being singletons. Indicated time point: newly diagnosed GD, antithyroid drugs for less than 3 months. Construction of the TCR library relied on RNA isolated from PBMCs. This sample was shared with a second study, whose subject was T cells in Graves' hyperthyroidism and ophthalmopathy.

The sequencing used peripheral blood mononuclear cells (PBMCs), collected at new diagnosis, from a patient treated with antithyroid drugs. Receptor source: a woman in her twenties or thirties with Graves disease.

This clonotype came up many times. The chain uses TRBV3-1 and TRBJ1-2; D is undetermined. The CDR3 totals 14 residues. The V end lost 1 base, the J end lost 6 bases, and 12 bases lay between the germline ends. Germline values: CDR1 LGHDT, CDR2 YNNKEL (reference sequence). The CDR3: CASSQGVARDGYTF. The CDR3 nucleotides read TGTGCCAGCAGCCAAGGTGTGGCCCGGGATGGCTACACCTTC.

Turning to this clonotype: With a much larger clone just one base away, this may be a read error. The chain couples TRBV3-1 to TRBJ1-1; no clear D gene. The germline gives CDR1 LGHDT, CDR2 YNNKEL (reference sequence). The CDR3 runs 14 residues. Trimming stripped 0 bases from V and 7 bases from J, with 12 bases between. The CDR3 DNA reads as TGTGCCAGCAGCCAAGATCCGGGGTACAATGAAGCTTTCTTT. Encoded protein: CASSQDPGYNEAFF.

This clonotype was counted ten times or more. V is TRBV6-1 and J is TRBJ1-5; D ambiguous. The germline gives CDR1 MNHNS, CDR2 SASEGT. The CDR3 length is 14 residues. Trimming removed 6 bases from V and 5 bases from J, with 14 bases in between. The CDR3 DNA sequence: TGTGCCAGCAGCCTTGCAGCAAGCGATCAGCCCCAGCATTTT. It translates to CASSLAASDQPQHF.

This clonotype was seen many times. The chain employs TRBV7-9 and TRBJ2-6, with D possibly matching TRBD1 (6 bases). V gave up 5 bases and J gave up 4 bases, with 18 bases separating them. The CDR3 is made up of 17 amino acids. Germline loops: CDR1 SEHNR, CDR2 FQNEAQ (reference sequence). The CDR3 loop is CASSPGHIFSGANVLTF. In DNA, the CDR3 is TGTGCCAGCAGCCCGGGACACATCTTTTCAGGGGCCAACGTCCTGACTTTC.

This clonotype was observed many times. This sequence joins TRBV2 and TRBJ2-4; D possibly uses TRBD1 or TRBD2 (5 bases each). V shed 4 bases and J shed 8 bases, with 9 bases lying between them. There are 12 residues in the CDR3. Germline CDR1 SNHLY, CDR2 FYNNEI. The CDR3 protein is CASSGGTDIQYF. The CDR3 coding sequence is TGTGCCAGCAGTGGGGGGACCGACATTCAGTACTTC. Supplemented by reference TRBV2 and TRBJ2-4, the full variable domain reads EPEVTQTPSHQVTQMGQEVILRCVPISNHLYFYWYRQILGQKVEFLVSFYNNEISEKSEIFDDQFSVERPDGSNFTLKIRSTKLEDSAMYFCASSGGTDIQYFGAGTRLSVL.